These T cell receptor beta chains were read from a single sample in a study of control samples from healthy donors and cancer patients. This table comes from immunoSEQ multiplex PCR, and its TCRdb copy is limited to in-frame clones, with some not included. The sample lists more than 100,000 clones; 85% to 95% were seen once. Sequencing was performed on blood. These receptors all come from a man aged 18-30 years in good health. Both conserved end residues are part of each CDR3. D genes are given only for firm matches. Where a row states a size, it is once, few, many or the class of an expanded clone; other rows omit it.

TGTGCCAGCAGCTTGGATAGGGCGGAAAAACTGTTTTTT CASSLDRAEKLFF TRBV7-9 - - TRBJ1-4
TGTGCCAGTAGTACAGGACGGACTTATAGCAATCAGCCCCAGCATTTT CASSTGRTYSNQPQHF TRBV19 - - TRBJ1-5
TGTGCCAGCAGCGCCACTGGAAACATTCAGTACTTC CASSATGNIQYF TRBV9 - - TRBJ2-4
TGTGCCAGTAGTCCTCGGGACGGATCCAATCAGCCCCAGCATTTT CASSPRDGSNQPQHF TRBV19 - - TRBJ1-5
TGTGCCATCAGTGATGGGACAGGGGCCACCGGGGAGCTGTTTTTT CAISDGTGATGELFF TRBV10-3 TRBD1 - TRBJ2-2
TGTGCCAGCAGCTTAGCGCTAGGGACAGGGACCTACGAGCAGTACTTC CASSLALGTGTYEQYF TRBV7-9 TRBD1 - TRBJ2-7
TGTGCCAGCCCAGGGGGGGGCGATGGCTACACCTTC CASPGGGDGYTF TRBV12-3/TRBV12-4 TRBD1 - TRBJ1-2
TGTGCCAGCAGTGAGGTGGAAATCTGGGGTGAAAAACTGTTTTTT CASSEVEIWGEKLFF TRBV2 - - TRBJ1-4
TGTGCCAGCAGCGCTCTATCGAGGGTAAACTATGGCTACACCTTC CASSALSRVNYGYTF TRBV7-9 - - TRBJ1-2
TGTGCCAGCAGGATCCCCTGGGAGAGCTCCTACGAGCAGTACTTC CASRIPWESSYEQYF TRBV2 - - TRBJ2-7
TGTGCCAGCTCACTCACGGGACAGGGCTCCCAGCCCCAGCATTTT CASSLTGQGSQPQHF TRBV18 TRBD1 - TRBJ1-5
TGTGCCAGCAGTTACTCGGGACTAGCGGGGCAAGAGACCCAGTACTTC CASSYSGLAGQETQYF TRBV6-5 TRBD2 - TRBJ2-5
TGTGCCAGCTCACCGAACAGGGTAGATACGCAGTATTTT CASSPNRVDTQYF TRBV18 - - TRBJ2-3
TGCGCCAGCAGCTTGGCGGGAATCTCTGGGGCCAACGTCCTGACTTTC CASSLAGISGANVLTF TRBV5-1 - once TRBJ2-6
TGTGCCAGTAGTATAACGGGGGGCTATGGCTACACCTTC CASSITGGYGYTF TRBV19 - - TRBJ1-2
TGCGCCAGCAGCTTGAGCGGGAGGGAGGGCACTGAAGCTTTCTTT CASSLSGREGTEAFF TRBV5-1 - - TRBJ1-1
TGTGCCAGCAGCGTAGAACCAGGGGGGTCTGGAAACACCATATATTTT CASSVEPGGSGNTIYF TRBV9 TRBD1 - TRBJ1-3
TGTGCCAGCAGCCAAGACCCCAGGGGATCTAACTATGGCTACACCTTC CASSQDPRGSNYGYTF TRBV4-2 - - TRBJ1-2
TGTGCCACCAATAGGGAAAAACTGTTTTTT CATNREKLFF TRBV6-5 - - TRBJ1-4
TGCGCCAGCAGTGAAAGGGGCCTCTCCTACGAGCAGTACTTC CASSERGLSYEQYF TRBV10-1 - - TRBJ2-7
TGTGCCAGCAGTTACTCGGGGGGTGGGGCACCCCTCCACTTT CASSYSGGGAPLHF TRBV6-5 - - TRBJ1-6
TGTGCCAGCAGCTTGGGCAGGGGGCCCTACAATGAGCAGTTCTTC CASSLGRGPYNEQFF TRBV5-4 TRBD1 - TRBJ2-1
TGTGCCAGCAGCCCAGGGACAGGGGTGACTGAAGCTTTCTTT CASSPGTGVTEAFF TRBV11-2 TRBD1 - TRBJ1-1
TGTGCCAGCTCACCTGGGACTAGCGGGGATCAGCAGTACTTC CASSPGTSGDQQYF TRBV18 TRBD2 - TRBJ2-7
TGCGCCAGCAGCGGGGGACCGAACTATGGCTACACCTTC CASSGGPNYGYTF TRBV5-1 - - TRBJ1-2
TGCGCCAGCAGCCACGGGACAGGGAATTATAACGCTGAAGCTTTCTTT CASSHGTGNYNAEAFF TRBV5-1 TRBD1 - TRBJ1-1
TGCAGCGATTACCGGGACAGGGATCGCCCCATATATTTT CSDYRDRDRPIYF TRBV29-1 TRBD1 - TRBJ1-3